A single sample is the source of the 27 T cell receptor beta chains below, sequenced in a study of T cells in localized non-small cell lung cancer. Sequenced by immunoSEQ multiplex PCR; TCRdb stores in-frame clones only, minus some. This table has about 62,000 clones, roughly 79% appearing once. The sequenced sample was PBMCs, obtained before any cancer treatment. These receptors were collected from a man aged 35-75 years with stage II lung adenocarcinoma.

Remarks on this clone: A junction boundary mismatches the germline segment, possibly from a read error. The chain joins TRBV27 to TRBJ1-4; D not resolved. The germline gives CDR1 MNHEY, CDR2 SMNVEV (reference sequence). The CDR3 sequence is 10 residues long. The CDR3 protein is CLSANEKLFF. The DNA for the CDR3 is TGCCTTAGCGCTAATGAAAAACTGTTTTTT.

The rearrangement uses TRBV14 and TRBJ1-2, with D perhaps TRBD1 (5 bases). CDR3 length equals 13 residues. Germline CDR1 and CDR2: SGHDN and FVKESK. V lost 2 bases to trimming and J lost 5 bases, with 9 bases between them. Here the CDR3 reads CASSQRGLYGYTF. The CDR3 region has the DNA TGTGCCAGCAGCCAAAGGGGTCTATATGGCTACACCTTC.

This sequence joins TRBV6-5 and TRBJ1-2; 7 bases agree with TRBD1. After removal of 8 bases from V and 2 bases from J, the junction contained 11 bases not matched to a gene. The CDR3 runs 15 residues. From germline, CDR1 is MNHEY and CDR2 SVGAGI. DNA for the CDR3: TGTGCCAGCGGTTTTTCGGGACAGATCAACTATGGCTACACCTTC. Protein product: CASGFSGQINYGYTF.

The genes are TRBV19 and TRBJ1-5; TRBD1 might be the D (6 bases). The V gene's germline CDR1 is LNHDA and CDR2 SQIVND (reference sequence). The CDR3 is made up of 17 amino acids. The V end was cut by 4 bases, the J end by 5 bases, with 21 bases between. CDR3 in DNA: TGTGCCAGTAGTAACGAGGAATGGGCAGGGGACTATCAGCCCCAGCATTTT. As protein: CASSNEEWAGDYQPQHF.

This clone was recorded a few times. The J gene is TRBJ1-5, the V gene TRBV15, with no clear D. The CDR3 has 12 amino acids. Germline V CDR1 and CDR2: LNHNV, YYDKDF (reference sequence). V dropped 0 bases and J dropped 6 bases, with 3 bases sitting between them. The CDR3 spells CATSRDGQPQHF. DNA for the CDR3: TGTGCCACCAGCAGAGATGGTCAGCCCCAGCATTTT.

This clone was detected a few times. The V gene is TRBV7-2, the J gene TRBJ2-7; 11 bases agree with TRBD2. The CDR3 extends over 15 amino acids. Trimming removed 5 bases from V and 2 bases from J; junction bases left unmatched: 5. Per germline, CDR1 SGHTA and CDR2 FQGNSA. The CDR3 DNA reads as TGTGCCAGCAGCGTGGGACTAGCGGTTGCCTACGAGCAGTACTTC. Translating it yields CASSVGLAVAYEQYF.

CDR3 loop: CASSPLEPGDGYTF. The CDR3 bases are TGTGCCAGCAGTCCGCTGGAGCCCGGGGATGGCTACACCTTC. This sequence joins TRBV6-6 and TRBJ1-2; D is ambiguous. The V end lost 5 bases, the J end lost 6 bases, and 16 bases lay between the germline ends. Germline-derived CDR1 and CDR2 are MNHNY and SVGAGI (reference sequence). The CDR3 has 14 residues.

The chain carries TRBV9 and TRBJ2-7; D is perhaps TRBD1 (5 bases). V lost 0 bases to trimming and J lost 0 bases, with 7 bases between them. The V gene's germline CDR1 is SGDLS and CDR2 YYNGEE. The CDR3 sequence is 14 residues long. The CDR3 sequence is CASSVEGLSYEQYF. CDR3 coding DNA: TGTGCCAGCAGCGTAGAGGGGCTCTCCTACGAGCAGTACTTC.

As DNA, the CDR3 is TGCGCCAGCAGCCCCGATCGGGGGGAATATGGGGAGCAGTACTTC. Translated, it gives CASSPDRGEYGEQYF. This sequence joins TRBV5-1 and TRBJ2-7; 7 bases match TRBD2. V trimming: 4 bases; J trimming: 7 bases; junction bases outside the gene matches: 14. The CDR3 covers 15 residues. CDR1 is SGHRS and CDR2 is YFSETQ in the germline V gene.

V is TRBV14 and J is TRBJ2-7; D assignment may be TRBD1 or TRBD2 (6 bases each). The CDR3 is 15 amino acids. The V and J ends lost 1 base and 3 bases respectively, with 13 bases between them. Germline V gene sequence: CDR1 SGHDN, CDR2 FVKESK. The CDR3 here is CASSQGYGGFYEQYF. The CDR3 nucleotides are TGTGCCAGCAGCCAAGGATACGGGGGCTTCTACGAGCAGTACTTC.

The chain combines TRBV4-3 with TRBJ1-2; 8 positions match TRBD1. Trimming cost V 0 bases and J 2 bases; bases outside gene matches: 5. Germline CDR1 LGHNA, CDR2 YSLEER. CDR3 size: 16 residues. This CDR3 reads CASSQDLTGVNYGYTF. The CDR3 DNA reads TGCGCCAGCAGCCAAGATCTGACAGGGGTCAACTATGGCTACACCTTC.

The chain combines TRBV6-6 with TRBJ2-1; TRBD1 aligns across 11 bases. The ends lost 2 bases at V and 7 bases at J; junction bases unmatched: 7. Germline V lookup: CDR1 MNHNY, CDR2 SVGAGI (reference sequence). CDR3 size: 16 residues. The CDR3 protein is CASSYQGQGASNEQFF. DNA for the CDR3: TGTGCCAGCAGTTACCAAGGACAGGGGGCCTCGAATGAGCAGTTCTTC.

This chain links TRBV5-8 with TRBJ2-5, with a weak D call TRBD2 (7 bases). Trimming stripped 1 base from V and 7 bases from J, with 14 bases between. Germline CDR1 reads SGHTS; CDR2 reads YDEGEE. CDR3 length: 14 amino acids. The CDR3 bases are TGTGCCAGCAGCTTGAATGGGGGCGGGAGGACCCAGTACTTC. Its translation: CASSLNGGGRTQYF. Combining the CDR3 with reference TRBV5-8 and TRBJ2-5 gives the whole variable domain EAGVTQSPTHLIKTRGQQATLRCSPISGHTSVYWYQQALGLGLQFLLWYDEGEERNRGNFPPRFSGRQFPNYSSELNVNALELEDSALYLCASSLNGGGRTQYFGPGTRLLVL.

CDR3 bases: TGTGCCAGCAGTCAAACTGTCTTGAGGGCAGATACGCAGTATTTT. Translation gives CASSQTVLRADTQYF. This sequence joins TRBV6-4 and TRBJ2-3; D might be TRBD2 (5 bases). Looked up from germline, CDR1 is MRHNA and CDR2 is SNTAGT. The germline V and J ends were trimmed by 5 bases and 4 bases, with 16 bases remaining between them. The CDR3 loop spans 15 amino acids.

The gene calls are TRBV6-5 and TRBJ2-7; D may be TRBD2 (5 bases). The CDR3 runs to 13 residues. From germline, CDR1 is MNHEY and CDR2 SVGAGI. V was trimmed by 7 bases and J by 7 bases, leaving 17 bases between them. The CDR3 nucleotides read TGTGCCAGCACCGAGACCTCCACGGGGGAGCAGTACTTC. Protein: CASTETSTGEQYF.

The J gene is TRBJ2-5, the V gene TRBV7-9, with D possibly being TRBD2 (6 bases). Per the germline V gene, CDR1 is SEHNR and CDR2 is FQNEAQ (reference sequence). The CDR3 contains 12 residues. Trimming cost V 6 bases and J 13 bases, with 18 bases left between them. The CDR3 region is CASRSISRDWYF. CDR3 in DNA: TGTGCCAGCAGATCCATTTCCAGGGACTGGTACTTC.

The chain joins TRBV4-3 to TRBJ2-2; TRBD1 matches at 9 bases. The ends lost 3 bases at V and 4 bases at J; junction bases unmatched: 6. CDR3 length equals 16 residues. From germline, CDR1 is LGHNA and CDR2 YSLEER. The CDR3 DNA follows: TGCGCCAGCAGCCATTTACAGGGGGCAGGCACCGGGGAGCTGTTTTTT. Protein product: CASSHLQGAGTGELFF.

The gene calls are TRBV19 and TRBJ1-5; D unresolved. Per germline, CDR1 LNHDA and CDR2 SQIVND (reference sequence). The ends were cut back, 7 bases at V and 7 bases at J, with 20 bases in the middle. This CDR3 is built from 15 residues. The CDR3 region has the DNA TGTGCCAGTACCTCTCGACGGGCTGTGGGACAGCCCCAGCATTTT. The encoded protein is CASTSRRAVGQPQHF.

The chain is built from TRBV28 and TRBJ1-1; D might be TRBD1 (5 bases). CDR1 is MDHEN, CDR2 SYDVKM, per germline. CDR3 length equals 16 residues. The V gene lost 4 bases and the J gene lost 3 bases, with 18 bases spanning the gap. Here the CDR3 DNA reads TGTGCCAGCAGTTCCACTAGGGGACCGAAGGACACTGAAGCTTTCTTT. Amino acid sequence: CASSSTRGPKDTEAFF.

The chain joins TRBV19 to TRBJ1-5; possible D gene TRBD1, 5 bases. In germline, CDR1 is LNHDA, CDR2 SQIVND (reference sequence). The CDR3 length is 16 residues. The ends were cut back, 1 base at V and 2 bases at J, with 12 bases in the middle. The CDR3 DNA reads as TGTGCCAGTAGTATAGCACGGGGGACCCGCAATCAGCCCCAGCATTTT. It codes for CASSIARGTRNQPQHF.

The chain combines TRBV29-1 with TRBJ2-3; weak D call: TRBD2 (5 bases). The CDR3 has 12 residues. Looked up from germline, CDR1 is SQVTM and CDR2 is ANQGSEA. The ends were cut back, 8 bases at V and 2 bases at J, with 11 bases in the middle. The CDR3, as DNA: TGCAGCTGGACTGGCAACACAGATACGCAGTATTTT. It is translated as CSWTGNTDTQYF.

The V call is TRBV19, the J call TRBJ2-1; 13 bases match TRBD2. J was trimmed by 5 bases and V by 1 base; bases with no gene match: 8. Per the germline V gene, CDR1 is LNHDA and CDR2 is SQIVND (reference sequence). CDR3 length: 18 residues. CDR3 DNA: TGTGCCAGTAGTATAGGCCGGACTAGCGGGAGATACCACAATGAGCAGTTCTTC. Its protein is CASSIGRTSGRYHNEQFF.

The J gene is TRBJ1-1, the V gene TRBV5-1; tentative D call: TRBD1 (6 bases). Germline CDR1 is SGHRS and CDR2 is YFSETQ. The CDR3 totals 13 residues. Trimming pared 3 bases from V and 6 bases from J, leaving 12 bases between. For the CDR3, the DNA is TGCGCCAGCAGCTATACAGGGATGGCTGAAGCTTTCTTT. Translating gives CASSYTGMAEAFF.

This clone occurred a few times. This sequence joins TRBV28 and TRBJ1-1; D not resolved. CDR1 is MDHEN and CDR2 is SYDVKM in the germline V gene. V was cut by 0 bases and J by 4 bases, with 3 bases left in between. The CDR3 loop spans 12 amino acids. The CDR3: CASSLWITEAFF. DNA for the CDR3: TGTGCCAGCAGTTTATGGATCACTGAAGCTTTCTTT.

J is TRBJ1-2 and V is TRBV15, with D uncertain. Trimming took off 5 bases at V and 4 bases at J, with 17 bases between the two ends. This CDR3 comprises 15 residues. Germline-derived CDR1 and CDR2 are LNHNV and YYDKDF (reference sequence). The CDR3 region has the DNA TGTGCCACCAGCGGTGGGGATACAGTTATCTATGGCTACACCTTC. This translates into CATSGGDTVIYGYTF.

The chain uses TRBV18 and TRBJ2-7; D perhaps matches TRBD1 (6 bases). CDR1 and CDR2 from the germline V gene are KGHSH and LQKENI. Trimming pared 1 base from V and 2 bases from J, leaving 12 bases between. CDR3 length: 15 amino acids. The CDR3 here is CASSPQNRETYEQYF. DNA for the CDR3: TGTGCCAGCTCACCACAGAACAGGGAGACCTACGAGCAGTACTTC.

The rearrangement links TRBV18 to TRBJ2-5; D may be TRBD1 (5 bases). The V gene lost 3 bases and the J gene lost 3 bases, with 8 bases spanning the gap. The CDR3 consists of 13 residues. Germline assignment: CDR1 KGHSH and CDR2 LQKENI. The DNA for the CDR3 is TGTGCCAGCTCACCCCGACAGAAAGAGACCCAGTACTTC. This gives the protein CASSPRQKETQYF.